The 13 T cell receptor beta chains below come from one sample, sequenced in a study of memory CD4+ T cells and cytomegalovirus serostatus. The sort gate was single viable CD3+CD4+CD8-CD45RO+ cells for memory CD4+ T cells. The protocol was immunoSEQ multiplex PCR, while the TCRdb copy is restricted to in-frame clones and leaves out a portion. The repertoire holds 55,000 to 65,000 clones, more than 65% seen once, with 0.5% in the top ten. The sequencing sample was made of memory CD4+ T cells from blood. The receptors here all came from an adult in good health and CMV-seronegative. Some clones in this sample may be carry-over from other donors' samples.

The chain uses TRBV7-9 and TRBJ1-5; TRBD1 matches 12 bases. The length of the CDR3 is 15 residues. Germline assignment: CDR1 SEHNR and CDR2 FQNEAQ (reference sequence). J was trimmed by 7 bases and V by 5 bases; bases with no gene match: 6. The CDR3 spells CASSTGTGGGQPQHF. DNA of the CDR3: TGTGCCAGCAGCACCGGGACAGGGGGCGGCCAGCCCCAGCATTTT.

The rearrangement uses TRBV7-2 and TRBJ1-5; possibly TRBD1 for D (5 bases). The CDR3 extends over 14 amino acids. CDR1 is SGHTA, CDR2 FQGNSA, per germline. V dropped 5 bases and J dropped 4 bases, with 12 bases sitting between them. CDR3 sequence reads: CASSLAPGNQPQHF. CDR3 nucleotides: TGTGCCAGCAGCCTCGCCCCAGGGAATCAGCCCCAGCATTTT.

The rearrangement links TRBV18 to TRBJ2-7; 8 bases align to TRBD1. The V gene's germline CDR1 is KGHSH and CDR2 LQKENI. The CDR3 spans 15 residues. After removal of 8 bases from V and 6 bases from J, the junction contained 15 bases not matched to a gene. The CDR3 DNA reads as TGTGCCAGCCGAGAGTCGGACAGGGTTAGTTCCGAGCAGTACTTC. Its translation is CASRESDRVSSEQYF.

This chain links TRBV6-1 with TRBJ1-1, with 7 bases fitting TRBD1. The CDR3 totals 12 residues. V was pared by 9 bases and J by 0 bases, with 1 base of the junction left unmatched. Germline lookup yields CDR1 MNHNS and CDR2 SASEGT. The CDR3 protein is CASDRVNTEAFF. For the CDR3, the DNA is TGTGCCAGTGACAGGGTGAACACTGAAGCTTTCTTT.

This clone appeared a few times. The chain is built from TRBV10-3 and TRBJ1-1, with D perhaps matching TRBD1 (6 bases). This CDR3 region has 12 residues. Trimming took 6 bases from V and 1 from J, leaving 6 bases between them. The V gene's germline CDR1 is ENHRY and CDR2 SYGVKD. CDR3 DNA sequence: TGTGCCATCAGGGGGGCGAACACTGAAGCTTTCTTT. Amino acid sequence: CAIRGANTEAFF.

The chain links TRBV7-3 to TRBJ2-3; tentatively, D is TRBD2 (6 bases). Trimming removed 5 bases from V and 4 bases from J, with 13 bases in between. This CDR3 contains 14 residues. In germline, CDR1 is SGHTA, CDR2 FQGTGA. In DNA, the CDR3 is TGTGCCAGCAGCCCGGGATGGGGGGCAGATACGCAGTATTTT. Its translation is CASSPGWGADTQYF.

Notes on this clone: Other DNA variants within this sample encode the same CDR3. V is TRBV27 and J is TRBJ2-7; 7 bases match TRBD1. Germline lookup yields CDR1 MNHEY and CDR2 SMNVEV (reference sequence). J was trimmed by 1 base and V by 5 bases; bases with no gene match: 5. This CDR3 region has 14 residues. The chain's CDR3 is CASSPRDSSYEQYF. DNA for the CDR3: TGTGCCAGCAGTCCCCGGGACAGTTCCTACGAGCAGTACTTC.

CDR3 region: CASSPYAARDTNTKLFF. The CDR3 DNA reads TGTGCCAGCAGCCCCTATGCCGCTCGGGACACCAACACAAAACTGTTTTTT. V usage is TRBV28 and J usage is TRBJ1-4, with D possibly TRBD1 on 6 matching bases. Looked up from germline, CDR1 is MDHEN and CDR2 is SYDVKM. V was clipped by 6 bases and J by 10 bases, with 27 bases between them. CDR3 length: 17 amino acids.

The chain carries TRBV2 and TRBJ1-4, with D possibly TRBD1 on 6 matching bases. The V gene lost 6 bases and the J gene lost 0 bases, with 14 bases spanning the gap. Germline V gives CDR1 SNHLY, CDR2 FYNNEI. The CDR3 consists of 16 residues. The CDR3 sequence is CASRESGVATNEKLFF. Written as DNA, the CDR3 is TGTGCCAGCAGGGAATCAGGGGTCGCAACTAATGAAAAACTGTTTTTT. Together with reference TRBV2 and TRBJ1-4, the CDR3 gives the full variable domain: EPEVTQTPSHQVTQMGQEVILRCVPISNHLYFYWYRQILGQKVEFLVSFYNNEISEKSEIFDDQFSVERPDGSNFTLKIRSTKLEDSAMYFCASRESGVATNEKLFFGSGTQLSVL.

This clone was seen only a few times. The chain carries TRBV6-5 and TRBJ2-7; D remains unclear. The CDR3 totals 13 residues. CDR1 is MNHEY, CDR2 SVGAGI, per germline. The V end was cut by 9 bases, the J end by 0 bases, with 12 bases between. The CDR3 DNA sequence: TGTGCCAGTAGCAGGAGATTCTCCTACGAGCAGTACTTC. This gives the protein CASSRRFSYEQYF.

CDR3: CASSLGEYGELFF. Here the CDR3 DNA reads TGTGCCAGCAGCTTAGGAGAGTACGGGGAGCTGTTTTTT. The genes are TRBV7-9 and TRBJ2-2; D remains ambiguous. The germline V gene has CDR1 SEHNR and CDR2 FQNEAQ (reference sequence). Trimming left V 1 base short and J 7 bases short, with 7 bases between. The CDR3 runs 13 residues.

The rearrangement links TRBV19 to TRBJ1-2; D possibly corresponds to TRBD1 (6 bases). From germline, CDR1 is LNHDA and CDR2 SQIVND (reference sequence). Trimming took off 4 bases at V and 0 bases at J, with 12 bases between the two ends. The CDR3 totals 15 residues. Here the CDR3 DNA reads TGTGCCAGTAGTAAAACAGGGACTTCTAACTATGGCTACACCTTC. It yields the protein CASSKTGTSNYGYTF. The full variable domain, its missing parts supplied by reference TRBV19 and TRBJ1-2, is DGGITQSPKYLFRKEGQNVTLSCEQNLNHDAMYWYRQDPGQGLRLIYYSQIVNDFQKGDIAEGYSVSREKKESFPLTVTSAQKNPTAFYLCASSKTGTSNYGYTFGSGTRLTVV.

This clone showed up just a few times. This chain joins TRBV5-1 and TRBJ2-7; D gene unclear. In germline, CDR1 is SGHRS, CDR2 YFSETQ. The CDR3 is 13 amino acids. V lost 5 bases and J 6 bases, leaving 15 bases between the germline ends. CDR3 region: CASRAASGSEQYF. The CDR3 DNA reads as TGCGCCAGCAGGGCGGCGAGTGGGTCCGAGCAGTACTTC.